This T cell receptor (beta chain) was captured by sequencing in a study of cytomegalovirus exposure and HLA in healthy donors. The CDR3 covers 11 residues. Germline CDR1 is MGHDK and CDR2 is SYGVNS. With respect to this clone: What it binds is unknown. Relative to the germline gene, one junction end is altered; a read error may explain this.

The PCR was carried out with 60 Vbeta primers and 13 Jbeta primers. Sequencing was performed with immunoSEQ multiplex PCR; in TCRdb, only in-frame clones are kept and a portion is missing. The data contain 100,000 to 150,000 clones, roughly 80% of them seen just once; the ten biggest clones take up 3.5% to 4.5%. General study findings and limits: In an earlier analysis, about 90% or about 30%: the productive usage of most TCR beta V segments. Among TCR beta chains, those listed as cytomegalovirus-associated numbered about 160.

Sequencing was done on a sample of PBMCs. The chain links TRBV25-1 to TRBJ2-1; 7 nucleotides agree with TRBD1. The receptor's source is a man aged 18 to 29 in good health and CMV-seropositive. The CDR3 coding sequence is TGTGCCAGCAGTAATGACAGGGAGCCGTTCTTC. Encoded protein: CASSNDREPFF.